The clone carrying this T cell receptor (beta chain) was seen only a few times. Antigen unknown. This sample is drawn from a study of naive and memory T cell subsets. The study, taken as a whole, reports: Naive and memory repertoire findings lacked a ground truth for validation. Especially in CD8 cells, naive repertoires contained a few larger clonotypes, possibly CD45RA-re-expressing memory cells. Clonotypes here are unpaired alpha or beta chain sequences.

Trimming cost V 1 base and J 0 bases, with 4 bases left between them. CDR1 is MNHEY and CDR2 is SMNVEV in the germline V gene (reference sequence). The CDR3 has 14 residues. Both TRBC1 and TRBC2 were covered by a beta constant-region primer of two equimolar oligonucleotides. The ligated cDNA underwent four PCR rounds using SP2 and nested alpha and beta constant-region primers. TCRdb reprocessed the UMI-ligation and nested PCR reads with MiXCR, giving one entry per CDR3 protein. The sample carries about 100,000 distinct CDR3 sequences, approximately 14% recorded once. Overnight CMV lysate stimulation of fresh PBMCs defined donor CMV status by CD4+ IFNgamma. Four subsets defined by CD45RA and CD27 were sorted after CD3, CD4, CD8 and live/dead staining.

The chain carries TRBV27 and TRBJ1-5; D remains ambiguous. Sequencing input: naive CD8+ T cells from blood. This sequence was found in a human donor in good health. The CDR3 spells CASSLWDSNQPQHF. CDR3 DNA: TGTGCCAGCAGTTTATGGGATAGCAATCAGCCCCAGCATTTT.